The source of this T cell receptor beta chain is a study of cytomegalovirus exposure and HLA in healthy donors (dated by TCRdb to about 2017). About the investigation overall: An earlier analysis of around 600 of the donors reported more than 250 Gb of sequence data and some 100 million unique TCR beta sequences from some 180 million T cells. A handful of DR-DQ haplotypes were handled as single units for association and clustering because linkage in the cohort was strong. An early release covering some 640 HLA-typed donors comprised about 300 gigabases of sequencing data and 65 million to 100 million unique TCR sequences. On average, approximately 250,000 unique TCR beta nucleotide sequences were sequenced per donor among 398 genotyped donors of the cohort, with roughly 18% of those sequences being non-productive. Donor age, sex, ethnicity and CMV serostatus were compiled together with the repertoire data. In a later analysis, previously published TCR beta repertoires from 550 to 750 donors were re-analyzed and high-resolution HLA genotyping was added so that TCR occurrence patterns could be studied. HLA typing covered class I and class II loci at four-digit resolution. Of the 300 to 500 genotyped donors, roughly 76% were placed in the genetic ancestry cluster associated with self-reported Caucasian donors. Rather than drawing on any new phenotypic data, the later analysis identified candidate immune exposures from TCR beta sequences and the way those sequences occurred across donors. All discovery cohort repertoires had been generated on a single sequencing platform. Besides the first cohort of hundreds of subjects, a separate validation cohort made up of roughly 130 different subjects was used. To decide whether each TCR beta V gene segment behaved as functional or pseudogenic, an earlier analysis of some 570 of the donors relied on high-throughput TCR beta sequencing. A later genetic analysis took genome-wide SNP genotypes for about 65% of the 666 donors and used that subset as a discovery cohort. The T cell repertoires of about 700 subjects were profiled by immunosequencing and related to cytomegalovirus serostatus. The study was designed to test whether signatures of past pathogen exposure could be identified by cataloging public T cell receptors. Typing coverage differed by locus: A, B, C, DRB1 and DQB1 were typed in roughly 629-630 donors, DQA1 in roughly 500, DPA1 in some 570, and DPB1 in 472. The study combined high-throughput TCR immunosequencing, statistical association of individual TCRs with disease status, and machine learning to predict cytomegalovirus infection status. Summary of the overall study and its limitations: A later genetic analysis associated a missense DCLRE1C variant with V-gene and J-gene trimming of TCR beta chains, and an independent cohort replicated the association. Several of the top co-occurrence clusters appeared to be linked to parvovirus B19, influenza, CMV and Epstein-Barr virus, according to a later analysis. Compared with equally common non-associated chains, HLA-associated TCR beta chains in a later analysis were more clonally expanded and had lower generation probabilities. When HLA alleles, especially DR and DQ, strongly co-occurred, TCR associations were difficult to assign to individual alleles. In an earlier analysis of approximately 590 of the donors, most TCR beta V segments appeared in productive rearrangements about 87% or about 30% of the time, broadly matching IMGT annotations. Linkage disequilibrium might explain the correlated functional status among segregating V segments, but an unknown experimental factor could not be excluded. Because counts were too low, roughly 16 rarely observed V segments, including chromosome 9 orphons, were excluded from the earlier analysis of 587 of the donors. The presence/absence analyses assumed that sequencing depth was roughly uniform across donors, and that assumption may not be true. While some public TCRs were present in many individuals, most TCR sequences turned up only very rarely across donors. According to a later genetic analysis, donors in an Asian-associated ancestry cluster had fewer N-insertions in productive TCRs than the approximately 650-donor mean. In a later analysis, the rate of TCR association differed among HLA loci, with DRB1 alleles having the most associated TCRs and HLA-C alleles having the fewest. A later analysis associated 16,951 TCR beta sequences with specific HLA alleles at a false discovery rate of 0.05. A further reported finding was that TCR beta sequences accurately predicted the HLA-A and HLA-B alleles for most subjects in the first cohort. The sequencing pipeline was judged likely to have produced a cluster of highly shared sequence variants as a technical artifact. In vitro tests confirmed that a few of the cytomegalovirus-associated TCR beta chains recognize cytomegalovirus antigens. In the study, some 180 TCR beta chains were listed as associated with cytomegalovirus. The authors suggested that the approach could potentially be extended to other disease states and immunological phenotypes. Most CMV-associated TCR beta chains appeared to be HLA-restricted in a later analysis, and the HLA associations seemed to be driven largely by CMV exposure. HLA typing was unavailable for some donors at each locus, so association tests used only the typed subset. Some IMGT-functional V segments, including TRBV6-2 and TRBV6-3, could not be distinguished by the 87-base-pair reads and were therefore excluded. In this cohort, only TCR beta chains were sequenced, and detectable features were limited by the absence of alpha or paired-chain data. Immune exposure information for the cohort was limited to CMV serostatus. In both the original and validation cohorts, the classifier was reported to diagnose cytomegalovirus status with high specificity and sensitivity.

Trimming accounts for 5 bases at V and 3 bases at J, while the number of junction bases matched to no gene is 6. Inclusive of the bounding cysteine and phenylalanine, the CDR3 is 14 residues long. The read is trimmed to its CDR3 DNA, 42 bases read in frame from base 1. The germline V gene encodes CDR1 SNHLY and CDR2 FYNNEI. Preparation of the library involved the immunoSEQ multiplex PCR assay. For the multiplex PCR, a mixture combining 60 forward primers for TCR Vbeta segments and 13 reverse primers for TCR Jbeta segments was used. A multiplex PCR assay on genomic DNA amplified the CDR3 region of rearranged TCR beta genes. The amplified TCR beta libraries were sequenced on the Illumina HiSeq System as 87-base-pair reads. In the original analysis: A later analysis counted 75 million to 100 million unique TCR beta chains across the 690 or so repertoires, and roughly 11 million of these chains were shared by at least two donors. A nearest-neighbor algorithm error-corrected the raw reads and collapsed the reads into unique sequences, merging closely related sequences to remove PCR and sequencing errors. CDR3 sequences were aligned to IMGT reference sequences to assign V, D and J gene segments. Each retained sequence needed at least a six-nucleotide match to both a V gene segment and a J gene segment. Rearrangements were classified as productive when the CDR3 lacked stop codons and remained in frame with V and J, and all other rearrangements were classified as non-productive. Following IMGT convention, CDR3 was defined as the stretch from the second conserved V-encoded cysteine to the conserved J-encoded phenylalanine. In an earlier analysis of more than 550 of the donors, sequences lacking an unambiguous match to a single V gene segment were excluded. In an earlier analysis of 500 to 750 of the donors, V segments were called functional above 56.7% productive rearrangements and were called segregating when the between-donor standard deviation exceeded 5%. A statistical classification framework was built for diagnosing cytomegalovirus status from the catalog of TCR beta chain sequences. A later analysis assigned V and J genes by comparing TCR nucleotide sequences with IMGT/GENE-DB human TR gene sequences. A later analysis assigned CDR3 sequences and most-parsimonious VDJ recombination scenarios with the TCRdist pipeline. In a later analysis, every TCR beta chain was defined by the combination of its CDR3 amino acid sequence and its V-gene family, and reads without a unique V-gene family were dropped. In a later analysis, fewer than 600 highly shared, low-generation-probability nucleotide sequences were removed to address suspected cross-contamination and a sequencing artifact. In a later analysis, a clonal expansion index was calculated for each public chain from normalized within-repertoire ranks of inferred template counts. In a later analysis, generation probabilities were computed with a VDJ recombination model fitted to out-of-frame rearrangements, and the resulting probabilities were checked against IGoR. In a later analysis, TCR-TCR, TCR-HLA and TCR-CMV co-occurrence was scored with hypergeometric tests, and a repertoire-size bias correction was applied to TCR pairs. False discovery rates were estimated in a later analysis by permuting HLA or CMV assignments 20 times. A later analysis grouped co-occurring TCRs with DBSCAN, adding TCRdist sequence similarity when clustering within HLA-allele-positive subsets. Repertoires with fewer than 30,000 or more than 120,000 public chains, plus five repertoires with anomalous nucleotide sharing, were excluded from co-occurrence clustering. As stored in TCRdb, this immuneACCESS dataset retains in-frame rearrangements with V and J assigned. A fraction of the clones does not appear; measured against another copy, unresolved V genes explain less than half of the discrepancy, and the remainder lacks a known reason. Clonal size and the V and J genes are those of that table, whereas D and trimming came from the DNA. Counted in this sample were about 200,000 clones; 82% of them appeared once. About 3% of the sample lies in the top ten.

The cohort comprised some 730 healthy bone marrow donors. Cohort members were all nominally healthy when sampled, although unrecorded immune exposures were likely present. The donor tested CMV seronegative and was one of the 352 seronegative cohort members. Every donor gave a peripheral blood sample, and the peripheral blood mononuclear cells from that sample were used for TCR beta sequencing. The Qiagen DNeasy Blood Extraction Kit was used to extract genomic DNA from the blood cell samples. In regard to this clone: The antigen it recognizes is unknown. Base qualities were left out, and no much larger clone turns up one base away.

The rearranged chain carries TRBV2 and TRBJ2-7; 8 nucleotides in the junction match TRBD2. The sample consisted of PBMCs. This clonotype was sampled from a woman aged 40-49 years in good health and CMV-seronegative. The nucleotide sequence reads TGTGCCAGCAGTTTCACCGGGACTAGCTACGAGCAGTACTTC. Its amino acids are CASSFTGTSYEQYF.